A selection of T cell receptor beta chains follows, all from one sample in a study of CD8+CD57+ T cells in acquired aplastic anemia. TCRdb re-called the reads with MiXCR, one entry per CDR3 protein. Of 150,000 to 200,000 distinct CDR3 sequences in the sample, around 75% were seen once. The specimen was sorted CD4+, CD8+, or CD8+CD57+ T cells (not recorded which) from PBMCs. The receptors originated from a human donor with aplastic anemia. Both conserved end residues are part of each CDR3. The D gene is left open where the match is weak. Size values are once, few and many counts, or a class for expanded clones, and some rows have none.

J gene: TRBJ2-1
D gene: -
V gene: TRBV19
clone size: -
CDR3 protein: CASTSRGRYNEQFF
CDR3 DNA: TGTGCCAGTACCTCCCGGGGACGCTACAATGAGCAGTTCTTC

J gene: TRBJ1-1
D gene: TRBD1
V gene: TRBV7-2
clone size: -
CDR3 protein: CASSPQGFGTEAFF
CDR3 DNA: TGTGCCAGCAGCCCACAGGGGTTCGGCACTGAAGCTTTCTTT

J gene: TRBJ1-6
D gene: -
V gene: TRBV19
clone size: few
CDR3 protein: CASRAGHSPLHF
CDR3 DNA: TGTGCCAGTAGAGCCGGGCATTCACCCCTCCACTTT

J gene: TRBJ2-7
D gene: TRBD2
V gene: TRBV5-1
clone size: once
CDR3 protein: CASSIPTSGFYEQYF
CDR3 DNA: TGCGCCAGCAGCATCCCGACTAGCGGGTTCTACGAGCAGTACTTC

J gene: TRBJ1-1
D gene: -
V gene: TRBV10-1
clone size: -
CDR3 protein: CASSEPGRLNTEAFF
CDR3 DNA: TGCGCCAGCAGTGAACCGGGACGCCTGAACACTGAAGCTTTCTTT

J gene: TRBJ2-1
D gene: -
V gene: TRBV20-1
clone size: -
CDR3 protein: CSATPYNEQFF
CDR3 DNA: TGCAGTGCAACCCCGTACAATGAGCAGTTCTTC

J gene: TRBJ2-2
D gene: -
V gene: TRBV9
clone size: -
CDR3 protein: CASSVELTGELFF
CDR3 DNA: TGTGCCAGCAGCGTAGAATTGACCGGGGAGCTGTTTTTT

J gene: TRBJ1-2
D gene: -
V gene: TRBV5-1
clone size: -
CDR3 protein: CASSWTLRYGYTF
CDR3 DNA: TGCGCCAGCAGCTGGACCCTCAGATATGGCTACACCTTC

J gene: TRBJ1-2
D gene: -
V gene: TRBV7-3
clone size: -
CDR3 protein: CASSPTVNYGYTF
CDR3 DNA: TGTGCCAGCAGCCCGACGGTGAACTATGGCTACACCTTC

J gene: TRBJ2-7
D gene: -
V gene: TRBV7-2
clone size: -
CDR3 protein: CASSDHYEQYF
CDR3 DNA: TGTGCCAGCAGCGACCACTACGAGCAGTACTTC

J gene: TRBJ2-2
D gene: -
V gene: TRBV6-5
clone size: -
CDR3 protein: CASSTGPDQNTGELFF
CDR3 DNA: TGTGCCAGCAGTACCGGGCCCGACCAGAACACCGGGGAGCTGTTTTTT

J gene: TRBJ1-2
D gene: TRBD1
V gene: TRBV24-1
clone size: once
CDR3 protein: CATSDPGQDYGYTF
CDR3 DNA: TGTGCCACCAGTGATCCGGGACAGGACTATGGCTACACCTTC

J gene: TRBJ2-5
D gene: -
V gene: TRBV6-4
clone size: -
CDR3 protein: CASTGCTGGEETQYF
CDR3 DNA: TGTGCCAGCACCGGCTGCACCGGGGGTGAGGAGACCCAGTACTTC

J gene: TRBJ2-7
D gene: TRBD2
V gene: TRBV2
clone size: -
CDR3 protein: CASSSPGTRAYEQYF
CDR3 DNA: TGCGCCAGCAGCTCGCCCGGGACTAGGGCCTACGAGCAGTACTTC

J gene: TRBJ1-1
D gene: -
V gene: TRBV10-2
clone size: -
CDR3 protein: CASSLATEAFF
CDR3 DNA: TGCGCCAGCAGCTTAGCCACTGAAGCTTTCTTT

J gene: TRBJ2-5
D gene: TRBD1
V gene: TRBV24-1
clone size: -
CDR3 protein: CATQGGMETQYF
CDR3 DNA: TGTGCCACCCAAGGGGGCATGGAGACCCAGTACTTC

J gene: TRBJ2-5
D gene: TRBD1
V gene: TRBV24-1
clone size: -
CDR3 protein: CATSDLPGTGETTRETQYF
CDR3 DNA: TGTGCTACCAGTGATTTGCCGGGGACAGGGGAGACAACAAGGGAGACCCAGTACTTC

J gene: TRBJ1-6
D gene: TRBD1
V gene: TRBV10-1
clone size: few
CDR3 protein: CASSGTGNDSPLHF
CDR3 DNA: TGCGCCAGCAGTGGGACAGGGAATGATTCACCCCTCCACTTT

J gene: TRBJ2-3
D gene: -
V gene: TRBV7-6
clone size: -
CDR3 protein: CASSLIGGGGTDTQYF
CDR3 DNA: TGTGCCAGCAGCCTAATAGGGGGAGGAGGCACAGATACGCAGTATTTT

J gene: TRBJ1-5
D gene: -
V gene: TRBV10-3
clone size: -
CDR3 protein: CAISERRAGDQPQHF
CDR3 DNA: TGTGCCATCAGTGAAAGAAGGGCAGGGGATCAGCCCCAGCATTTT

J gene: TRBJ1-2
D gene: TRBD1
V gene: TRBV7-9
clone size: -
CDR3 protein: CASNGIDRDWNYGYTF
CDR3 DNA: TGTGCCAGCAACGGGATCGACAGGGATTGGAACTATGGCTACACCTTC

J gene: TRBJ1-2
D gene: TRBD1
V gene: TRBV5-6
clone size: -
CDR3 protein: CASSAGQVYGYTF
CDR3 DNA: TGTGCCAGCAGTGCTGGACAGGTTTATGGCTACACCTTC

J gene: TRBJ1-1
D gene: -
V gene: TRBV29-1
clone size: -
CDR3 protein: CSVGRQENTEAFF
CDR3 DNA: TGCAGCGTTGGAAGACAGGAGAACACTGAAGCTTTCTTT

J gene: TRBJ2-3
D gene: TRBD2
V gene: TRBV5-1
clone size: -
CDR3 protein: CASSWGTSGGDDAQYF
CDR3 DNA: TGCGCCAGCAGCTGGGGAACTAGCGGGGGGGACGATGCCCAGTATTTT

J gene: TRBJ2-6
D gene: -
V gene: TRBV25-1
clone size: few
CDR3 protein: CASSEQVGANVLTF
CDR3 DNA: TGTGCCAGCAGTGAACAGGTCGGGGCCAACGTCCTGACTTTC

J gene: TRBJ2-1
D gene: TRBD2
V gene: TRBV7-9
clone size: -
CDR3 protein: CASSLVATSGSEQFF
CDR3 DNA: TGTGCCAGCAGCTTAGTAGCGACTAGCGGGAGTGAGCAGTTCTTC

J gene: TRBJ2-5
D gene: -
V gene: TRBV7-2
clone size: -
CDR3 protein: CASSSGVEETQYF
CDR3 DNA: TGTGCCAGCAGCTCAGGGGTGGAGGAGACCCAGTACTTC

J gene: TRBJ1-1
D gene: -
V gene: TRBV7-8
clone size: many
CDR3 protein: CASSSGAGEAFF
CDR3 DNA: TGTGCCAGCAGCTCGGGGGCAGGTGAAGCTTTCTTT

J gene: TRBJ2-7
D gene: -
V gene: TRBV20-1
clone size: -
CDR3 protein: CSARGPAGEDEQYF
CDR3 DNA: TGCAGTGCTAGGGGCCCCGCAGGAGAAGACGAGCAGTACTTC

J gene: TRBJ2-3
D gene: -
V gene: TRBV7-9
clone size: -
CDR3 protein: CASSHKAGLGTDTQYF
CDR3 DNA: TGTGCCAGCAGCCACAAGGCAGGATTAGGCACAGATACGCAGTATTTT

J gene: TRBJ1-1
D gene: -
V gene: TRBV20-1
clone size: -
CDR3 protein: CSATPQGVEAFF
CDR3 DNA: TGCAGTGCTACCCCACAGGGTGTGGAGGCTTTCTTT

J gene: TRBJ1-2
D gene: -
V gene: TRBV12-3/TRBV12-4
clone size: -
CDR3 protein: CASSFSGGYGYTF
CDR3 DNA: TGTGCCAGCAGTTTCTCGGGGGGCTATGGCTACACCTTC

J gene: TRBJ2-5
D gene: TRBD2
V gene: TRBV24-1
clone size: few
CDR3 protein: CATSDGTSGIQETQYF
CDR3 DNA: TGTGCCACCAGTGACGGGACTAGCGGGATTCAGGAGACCCAGTACTTC

J gene: TRBJ2-5
D gene: -
V gene: TRBV20-1
clone size: -
CDR3 protein: CSARRGGDETQYF
CDR3 DNA: TGCAGTGCCAGGAGAGGGGGAGACGAGACCCAGTACTTC

J gene: TRBJ2-1
D gene: TRBD2
V gene: TRBV29-1
clone size: -
CDR3 protein: CSVIAGGLNEQFF
CDR3 DNA: TGCAGCGTCATAGCGGGAGGGTTGAATGAGCAGTTCTTC

J gene: TRBJ2-3
D gene: TRBD2
V gene: TRBV6-1
clone size: many
CDR3 protein: CASSEELAGSDTQYF
CDR3 DNA: TGTGCCAGCAGTGAAGAGCTAGCGGGATCAGATACGCAGTATTTT

J gene: TRBJ2-3
D gene: -
V gene: TRBV7-3
clone size: -
CDR3 protein: CASSFMADTQYF
CDR3 DNA: TGTGCCAGCAGCTTTATGGCAGATACGCAGTATTTT

J gene: TRBJ1-1
D gene: TRBD1
V gene: TRBV15
clone size: -
CDR3 protein: CATSSDRGTEAFF
CDR3 DNA: TGTGCCACCAGCAGTGACAGGGGCACTGAAGCTTTCTTT

J gene: TRBJ1-4
D gene: -
V gene: TRBV5-1
clone size: -
CDR3 protein: CASSFGGTTTNEKLFF
CDR3 DNA: TGCGCCAGCAGCTTTGGCGGGACAACAACTAATGAAAAACTGTTTTTT

J gene: TRBJ2-1
D gene: -
V gene: TRBV20-1
clone size: -
CDR3 protein: CSANGGHNEQFF
CDR3 DNA: TGCAGTGCTAACGGGGGGCACAATGAGCAGTTCTTC

J gene: TRBJ1-6
D gene: -
V gene: TRBV9
clone size: -
CDR3 protein: CASSPGVSPLHF
CDR3 DNA: TGTGCCAGCAGTCCAGGTGTGTCACCCCTCCACTTT

J gene: TRBJ2-7
D gene: TRBD1
V gene: TRBV7-8
clone size: many
CDR3 protein: CASSFGTGTYEQYF
CDR3 DNA: TGTGCCAGCAGCTTCGGGACAGGGACCTACGAGCAGTACTTC

J gene: TRBJ2-7
D gene: -
V gene: TRBV9
clone size: -
CDR3 protein: CASSVAPAYSYEQYF
CDR3 DNA: TGTGCCAGCAGCGTAGCGCCAGCCTACTCCTACGAGCAGTACTTC

J gene: TRBJ1-1
D gene: TRBD1
V gene: TRBV5-6
clone size: -
CDR3 protein: CASSLADRVSEAFF
CDR3 DNA: TGTGCCAGCAGCTTAGCGGACAGGGTATCTGAAGCTTTCTTT

J gene: TRBJ1-6
D gene: TRBD1
V gene: TRBV6-1
clone size: once
CDR3 protein: CASSGQGEIQPLHF
CDR3 DNA: TGTGCCAGCAGTGGACAGGGGGAGATTCAACCCCTCCACTTT

J gene: TRBJ1-4
D gene: -
V gene: TRBV19
clone size: once
CDR3 protein: CASNSRDNEKLFF
CDR3 DNA: TGTGCCAGTAACTCCCGGGATAATGAAAAACTGTTTTTT

J gene: TRBJ2-1
D gene: -
V gene: TRBV7-3
clone size: many
CDR3 protein: CASSAVGLNEQFF
CDR3 DNA: TGTGCCAGCAGCGCAGTCGGCCTTAATGAGCAGTTCTTC

J gene: TRBJ2-1
D gene: TRBD2
V gene: TRBV10-3
clone size: -
CDR3 protein: CAISNGLDNEQFF
CDR3 DNA: TGTGCCATCAGTAACGGACTAGACAATGAGCAGTTCTTC

J gene: TRBJ2-3
D gene: TRBD2
V gene: TRBV29-1
clone size: many
CDR3 protein: CSVELAGDGSDTQYF
CDR3 DNA: TGCAGCGTTGAACTAGCGGGGGACGGATCAGATACGCAGTATTTT

J gene: TRBJ2-7
D gene: -
V gene: TRBV7-2
clone size: -
CDR3 protein: CASSPTYYEQYF
CDR3 DNA: TGTGCCAGCAGCCCAACATATTACGAGCAGTACTTC

J gene: TRBJ2-1
D gene: TRBD1
V gene: TRBV9
clone size: many
CDR3 protein: CASSVGGDRANEQFF
CDR3 DNA: TGTGCCAGCAGCGTGGGGGGGGACAGGGCAAATGAGCAGTTCTTC

J gene: TRBJ2-3
D gene: TRBD2
V gene: TRBV5-1
clone size: -
CDR3 protein: CASSGGLAGRTDTQYF
CDR3 DNA: TGCGCCAGCAGCGGGGGACTAGCGGGCCGAACGGATACGCAGTATTTT

J gene: TRBJ2-5
D gene: -
V gene: TRBV6-4
clone size: -
CDR3 protein: CASSAGETQPQYF
CDR3 DNA: TGTGCCAGCAGTGCAGGGGAAACTCAGCCCCAGTACTTC